These 2 T cell receptor beta chains originate from one sample sequenced in a study of blood T cell repertoires in COVID-19. Generated by immunoSEQ multiplex PCR, the TCRdb table keeps only in-frame clones and is missing some. Of a few hundred thousand clones listed, around 87% are singletons. Input material: peripheral blood. The receptors here all came from a woman aged 50 to 65 with COVID-19, enrolled during active disease.

V gene TRBV12-5 combines with J gene TRBJ2-7; perhaps TRBD2 as D (6 bases). Trimming took 0 bases from V and 3 from J, leaving 12 bases between them. Germline CDR1 is LGHNT and CDR2 is FRNRAP. The CDR3 is made up of 15 amino acids. CDR3 loop: CASGLVLPGSYEQYV. As DNA, the CDR3 is TGTGCTAGTGGTTTGGTCCTCCCCGGGAGCTACGAGCAGTACGTC.

This clone has more than one count but fewer than ten. This chain connects TRBV5-4 to TRBJ2-7; 11 bases fit TRBD2. The J segment lost 6 bases and the V segment lost 9 bases, leaving 17 bases of the junction unmatched. The CDR3 has 16 residues. Looked up from germline, CDR1 is SGHNT and CDR2 is YYREEE (reference sequence). CDR3 region: CAIAGTSGRKAGEQYF. In nucleotides, the CDR3 is TGTGCCATTGCCGGGACTAGCGGAAGGAAGGCCGGCGAGCAGTACTTC.